This entry lists 6 T cell receptor beta chains sequenced from one sample in a study of beta chain features in type 1 diabetes. Sequencing targeted expressed TCRB transcripts, as all isolated RNA had been reverse transcribed. Method: immunoSEQ multiplex PCR; TCRdb's copy keeps in-frame clones and lacks some. The profile covers approximately 470,000 clones, with over 25% appearing a single time and 0.06% to 0.07% taken by the ten largest. The specimen sequenced was naive CD4+ T cells from blood. The receptors shown here come from a man in his late teens or twenties in good health.

The chain is built from TRBV4-1 and TRBJ2-1, with TRBD1 identical over 10 bases. This CDR3 spans 15 amino acids. Germline CDR1 reads MGHRA; CDR2 reads YSYEKL. The J segment lost 5 bases and the V segment lost 4 bases, leaving 5 bases of the junction unmatched. The CDR3 here is CASSRGQGGNNEQFF. The CDR3 coding sequence is TGCGCCAGCAGCCGAGGACAGGGGGGAAACAATGAGCAGTTCTTC.

The chain recombines TRBV28 with TRBJ2-1, with 7 bases matching TRBD1. The CDR3 totals 14 residues. The ends lost 5 bases at V and 8 bases at J; junction bases unmatched: 9. The germline gives CDR1 MDHEN, CDR2 SYDVKM. In DNA form, the CDR3 reads TGTGCCAGCAGTCGATGGCAGGGGGACGATGAGCAGTTCTTC. Protein: CASSRWQGDDEQFF.

V usage is TRBV30 and J usage is TRBJ2-1; D not certain. The ends were cut back, 2 bases at V and 4 bases at J, with 12 bases in the middle. There are 14 residues in the CDR3. Germline V gene lookup returns CDR1 GTSNPN and CDR2 SVGIG (reference sequence). For the CDR3, the DNA is TGTGCCTGGAGTCTGTTCTCTCTGTACAATGAGCAGTTCTTC. The encoded protein is CAWSLFSLYNEQFF.

V gene TRBV29-1 combines with J gene TRBJ2-1; 15 bases align to TRBD2. CDR3 length equals 13 residues. CDR1 is SQVTM, CDR2 ANQGSEA, per germline. The V segment lost 7 bases and the J segment 8 bases; nucleotides outside the gene matches: 3. CDR3 sequence reads: CSGGLAGGDEQFF. As DNA, the CDR3 is TGCAGCGGGGGACTAGCGGGAGGTGATGAGCAGTTCTTC.

The CDR3 DNA reads TGTGCCAGCAATTCGATGACCTACGAGCAGTACTTC. It codes for CASNSMTYEQYF. V usage is TRBV28 and J usage is TRBJ2-7; D is unresolved. The CDR3 covers 12 residues. Germline V lookup: CDR1 MDHEN, CDR2 SYDVKM. V lost 7 bases and J 2 bases, leaving 9 bases between the germline ends.

This chain uses TRBV29-1 with TRBJ2-3; D not resolved. This CDR3 is built from 14 residues. CDR1 is SQVTM, CDR2 ANQGSEA, per germline. V dropped 3 bases and J dropped 0 bases, with 10 bases sitting between them. For the CDR3, the DNA is TGCAGCGTTGATGGCAGTTATAGCACAGATACGCAGTATTTT. Encoded protein: CSVDGSYSTDTQYF.